The 9 T cell receptor beta chains listed next were all sequenced from one sample in a study of T cell changes during pregnancy in multiple sclerosis. Generated by immunoSEQ multiplex PCR, the TCRdb table keeps only in-frame clones and is missing some. Among tens of thousands of clones listed, roughly 92% were seen once. Sequenced here: peripheral blood, sampled in the third trimester of pregnancy. The receptor source for this set is a female donor in good health, enrolled as a control in a pregnancy study.

J is TRBJ2-7 and V is TRBV7-8; maybe TRBD1 (6 bases). The length of the CDR3 is 14 residues. Trimming left V 3 bases short and J 0 bases short, with 9 bases between. Germline V gene lookup returns CDR1 SGHVS and CDR2 FQNEAQ. CDR3 region: CASSFDRNSYEQYF. The CDR3 DNA reads TGTGCCAGCAGCTTTGACAGGAACTCCTACGAGCAGTACTTC.

This chain joins TRBV6-1 and TRBJ2-3, with 7 bases lining up with TRBD1. The CDR3 extends over 14 amino acids. V shed 10 bases and J 0 bases; nucleotides not matched to a gene: 7. Germline assignment: CDR1 MNHNS and CDR2 SASEGT. In DNA, the CDR3 is TGTGCCACCAACAGGGGTCTTAGCACAGATACGCAGTATTTT. Protein product: CATNRGLSTDTQYF.

This sequence joins TRBV4-1 and TRBJ2-5, with D unclear. With 0 bases removed from V and 5 bases from J, the gap between germline ends came to 10 bases. The germline gives CDR1 MGHRA, CDR2 YSYEKL. CDR3 length: 14 residues. The CDR3 DNA follows: TGCGCCAGCAGCCAAGATTGGCTAGTTGAGACCCAGTACTTC. Translation: CASSQDWLVETQYF.

The gene calls are TRBV11-2 and TRBJ1-1; D ambiguous. Deletions cut 4 bases from V and 7 bases from J, with 7 bases between. Germline V gives CDR1 SGHAT, CDR2 FQNNGV. The CDR3 runs 11 residues. CDR3 bases: TGTGCCAGCAGCTCTATCGGTGAAGCTTTCTTT. Encoded protein: CASSSIGEAFF.

The V and J genes are TRBV6-1 and TRBJ2-3; D may be TRBD2 (6 bases). The germline V gene encodes CDR1 MNHNS and CDR2 SASEGT. V lost 7 bases to trimming and J lost 4 bases, with 18 bases between them. This CDR3 has 15 amino acids. This CDR3 is CASTTSWAWADTQYF. DNA of the CDR3: TGTGCCAGCACTACTAGCTGGGCCTGGGCAGATACGCAGTATTTT.

The chain recombines TRBV29-1 with TRBJ2-3; unclear D gene. The CDR3 is 12 residues long. Germline lookup yields CDR1 SQVTM and CDR2 ANQGSEA. V gave up 7 bases and J gave up 0 bases, with 8 bases separating them. The CDR3 DNA reads TGCAGCGCCGAGGTCAGCACAGATACGCAGTATTTT. Translated: CSAEVSTDTQYF.

The chain recombines TRBV19 with TRBJ2-7, with 10 bases lining up with TRBD2. V was pared by 5 bases and J by 5 bases, with 3 bases of the junction left unmatched. Germline V gene data show CDR1 as LNHDA and CDR2 as SQIVND (reference sequence). CDR3 length equals 13 residues. Here the CDR3 reads CASSRGLADEQYF. The CDR3 coding sequence is TGTGCCAGTAGTCGCGGACTAGCGGACGAGCAGTACTTC.

The chain recombines TRBV19 with TRBJ1-2, with D possibly TRBD1 on 5 matching bases. In germline, CDR1 is LNHDA, CDR2 SQIVND (reference sequence). V gave up 4 bases and J gave up 2 bases, with 11 bases separating them. The CDR3 loop spans 14 amino acids. CDR3 in DNA: TGTGCCAGTAGTAGGCAGGGTCGGAACTATGGCTACACCTTC. Its translation is CASSRQGRNYGYTF.

The chain joins TRBV18 to TRBJ2-7; D is perhaps TRBD2 (5 bases). The CDR3 spans 13 residues. Trimming cost V 0 bases and J 4 bases, with 7 bases left between them. The germline gives CDR1 KGHSH, CDR2 LQKENI. The CDR3 here is CASSPPADYEQYF. DNA for the CDR3: TGTGCCAGCTCACCACCAGCGGATTACGAGCAGTACTTC.